The sequence of this T cell receptor beta chain was determined in a study of OX40 agonist ivuxolimab in advanced cancers. Overall study results and limits: More expanded clones were seen, on average, in CD8+ T cells than in CD4+. At 0.1 to 3.0 mg/kg and by week 6, clonal expansion occurred in CD4+ and CD8+ blood T cells. Relatively little clonal expansion, among the lowest observed, appeared in partial responders at 0.1-3.0 mg/kg.

This table comes from immunoSEQ multiplex PCR, and its TCRdb copy is limited to in-frame clones, with some not included. The sample lists some 40,000 clones, approximately 83% occurring once. With V trimmed by 3 bases and J by 3 bases, 8 bases remained unmatched. The germline V gene has CDR1 LNHDA and CDR2 SQIVND (reference sequence). The length of the CDR3 is 15 residues. Points on this clone: Its antigen is unknown.

The material was CD4+ or CD8+ T cells sorted from blood, obtained in a trial of the OX40 agonist ivuxolimab. The origin of this receptor is an adult with an advanced solid tumor such as melanoma, head and neck, liver or kidney cancer. The chain recombines TRBV19 with TRBJ2-7, with 7 bases identical to TRBD2. The CDR3 bases are TGTGCCAGTAGTATCGGGGCGGGAGAGTACTACGAGCAGTACTTC. Translated: CASSIGAGEYYEQYF.